Listed below are T cell receptor beta chains from one sample, sequenced in a study of T cells in Graves' hyperthyroidism and ophthalmopathy. TCRdb itself ran the multiplex PCR reads through MiXCR, one entry per CDR3 protein. Found here are roughly 740,000 distinct CDR3 sequences, less than 20% of them singletons; the top ten hold under 8.5%. Sequenced input: blood. Receptors were obtained from a young man with Graves' hyperthyroidism. Both conserved end residues are part of each CDR3. D genes are given only for firm matches. A row's size may be missing; if present it is once, few, many or a size class.

D gene	V gene	J gene	clone size	CDR3 protein	CDR3 DNA
-	TRBV28	TRBJ2-5	many	CASRWQGKETQYF	TGTGCCAGCAGGTGGCAGGGAAAAGAGACCCAGTACTTC
TRBD2	TRBV20-1	TRBJ2-1	-	CSARRGASGGNNEQFF	TGCAGTGCTAGAAGGGGGGCTAGCGGGGGCAACAATGAGCAGTTCTTC
TRBD2	TRBV20-1	TRBJ2-7	few	CSARDTSGRPSPFYEQYF	TGCAGTGCTAGAGATACTAGCGGGCGGCCCAGCCCATTCTACGAGCAGTACTTC
-	TRBV12-5	TRBJ2-1	few	CASGLGTPAVNEQFF	TGTGCTAGTGGTTTGGGGACGCCAGCAGTGAATGAGCAGTTCTTC
TRBD1	TRBV30	TRBJ2-3	many	CAWTVTGGTDTQYF	TGTGCCTGGACCGTGACAGGGGGCACAGATACGCAGTATTTT
-	TRBV6-1	TRBJ1-2	-	CASRPRAPGGYTF	TGTGCCAGCAGACCCAGGGCCCCGGGTGGCTACACCTTC
-	TRBV30	TRBJ1-3	-	CAWSVTLGNTIYF	TGTGCCTGGAGTGTAACCCTTGGAAACACCATATATTTT
-	TRBV3-1	TRBJ2-3	few	CASSKEPFYGTDTQYF	TGTGCCAGCAGCAAAGAACCGTTCTATGGCACAGATACGCAGTATTTT
TRBD1	TRBV20-1	TRBJ1-1	-	CSARGLGRGTEAFF	TGCAGTGCTAGAGGCCTTGGCAGGGGGACTGAAGCTTTCTTT
TRBD1	TRBV29-1	TRBJ2-5	few	CSVEGWTGATQYF	TGCAGCGTTGAAGGGTGGACAGGGGCGACCCAGTACTTC
-	TRBV24-1	TRBJ2-5	-	CATAEPHQETQYF	TGTGCCACCGCGGAGCCGCACCAAGAGACCCAGTACTTC
-	TRBV12-3/TRBV12-4	TRBJ2-3	many	CASSLVFGDTQYF	TGTGCCAGCAGTTTAGTCTTCGGGGATACGCAGTATTTT
TRBD2	TRBV20-1	TRBJ2-3	few	CSARDRGTSLDTQYF	TGCAGTGCTAGAGATCGGGGGACTAGTTTAGATACGCAGTATTTT
TRBD1	TRBV27	TRBJ2-7	many	CASSLRGGTHYEQYF	TGTGCCAGCAGTTTAAGAGGGGGCACCCACTACGAGCAGTACTTC
-	TRBV12-3/TRBV12-4	TRBJ1-6	many	CASSPLGNSPLHF	TGTGCCAGCAGTCCTCTGGGCAATTCACCCCTCCACTTT
-	TRBV18	TRBJ2-1	many	CASSPPQGWNDEQFF	TGTGCCAGCTCACCACCGCAGGGGTGGAATGATGAGCAGTTCTTC
-	TRBV20-1	TRBJ2-5	many	CSARDVAGGSQETQYF	TGCAGTGCTAGAGATGTAGCTGGGGGGTCCCAAGAGACCCAGTACTTC
-	TRBV29-1	TRBJ2-5	-	CSVEPWTREGETQYF	TGCAGCGTTGAACCGTGGACTCGTGAAGGGGAGACCCAGTACTTC
-	TRBV29-1	TRBJ2-1	few	CSGDSNEQFF	TGCAGCGGAGACAGCAATGAGCAGTTCTTC
TRBD1	TRBV4-1	TRBJ1-5	few	CASSRSPLGQGSVNQPQHF	TGCGCCAGCAGCCGCTCACCACTAGGACAGGGGTCGGTAAATCAGCCCCAGCATTTT
TRBD2	TRBV20-1	TRBJ2-3	-	CSAREWGGRASDTQYF	TGCAGTGCTAGAGAGTGGGGCGGGAGGGCCTCAGATACGCAGTATTTT
-	TRBV7-3	TRBJ1-2	-	CASSPGQPVNYGYTF	TGTGCCAGCAGCCCAGGACAGCCTGTTAACTATGGCTACACCTTC
TRBD2	TRBV20-1	TRBJ2-1	-	CSASNPAGGTMLYNEQLF	TGCAGTGCTAGCAACCCGGCGGGCGGGACTATGCTCTACAATGAGCAGCTCTTC
-	TRBV10-3	TRBJ1-6	once	CAIRAGPNSPLHF	TGTGCCATCAGAGCAGGACCCAATTCACCCCTCCACTTT
-	TRBV14	TRBJ2-1	-	CASSHRGRPLSYNEQFF	TGTGCCAGCAGCCATCGGGGGCGGCCCCTCTCCTACAATGAGCAGTTCTTC
-	TRBV29-1	TRBJ2-5	few	CSVRVLPTETQYF	TGCAGCGTTCGCGTTCTTCCTACAGAGACCCAGTACTTC
TRBD2	TRBV5-8	TRBJ2-1	many	CASSLAERGLKNEQFF	TGTGCCAGCAGCTTAGCCGAGCGGGGACTTAAGAATGAGCAGTTCTTC
-	TRBV5-5	TRBJ1-2	-	CASSLIGIQHGYTF	TGTGCCAGCAGCTTGATAGGGATACAGCACGGCTACACCTTC
-	TRBV7-9	TRBJ2-6	-	CASGPGANVLTF	TGTGCCAGCGGGCCTGGGGCCAATGTCCTGACTTTC
TRBD2	TRBV9	TRBJ2-7	-	CASSVGSSGRFNEQYF	TGTGCCAGCAGCGTAGGGAGTAGCGGGAGATTCAACGAGCAGTACTTC
-	TRBV20-1	TRBJ1-1	many	CSARRKRVTEAFF	TGCAGTGCTAGAAGGAAGCGTGTCACTGAAGCTTTCTTT
-	TRBV28	TRBJ1-2	few	CASSLPPARGYTF	TGTGCCAGCAGTTTACCCCCGGCTCGGGGCTACACCTTC